The 12 T cell receptor beta chains reported below all come from one sample, sequenced in a study of beta chain features in type 1 diabetes. Findings of the study overall: The study found moderately but significantly shorter TCRB CDR3s in all four CD4+ subsets of Type 1 diabetes patients.

As every portion of the isolated RNA was reverse transcribed, the sequencing read expressed TCRB transcripts. The data were produced by immunoSEQ multiplex PCR, yet TCRdb's version contains in-frame clones alone and is incomplete. The sample gives around 280,000 clones, 14% to 15% of which show up once; less than 0.02% is in the top ten. The antigens these receptors bind are not known. What was sequenced was naive CD4+ T cells from blood. The origin of the receptors is a man aged 18 to 35 with type 1 diabetes.

This sequence joins TRBV11-2 and TRBJ2-7; 8 bases agree with TRBD1. This CDR3 has 13 residues. Germline trimming cut 6 bases from V and 3 bases from J; bases unmatched to any gene: 4. The germline gives CDR1 SGHAT, CDR2 FQNNGV. CDR3 DNA: TGTGCCAGCAGTTACGGACAGGGCTACGAGCAGTACTTC. Encoded protein: CASSYGQGYEQYF.

The chain uses TRBV2 and TRBJ2-3, with D maybe TRBD2 (5 bases). The CDR3 runs 14 residues. Germline V gives CDR1 SNHLY, CDR2 FYNNEI. Trimming pared 7 bases from V and 0 bases from J, leaving 11 bases between. CDR3 loop: CASTFRTSTDTQYF. DNA for the CDR3: TGTGCCAGCACCTTCCGGACTAGCACAGATACGCAGTATTTT.

This clone was counted only a few times. The chain links TRBV28 to TRBJ1-5; TRBD1 agrees at 7 bases. The ends lost 9 bases at V and 3 bases at J; junction bases unmatched: 5. The CDR3 is 13 residues long. The V gene's germline CDR1 is MDHEN and CDR2 SYDVKM. The CDR3 coding sequence is TGTGCCAGTAACAGGGGAGTCAATCAGCCCCAGCATTTT. This translates into CASNRGVNQPQHF.

This clone was recorded a few times. The chain combines TRBV11-2 with TRBJ1-1, with a possible D match to TRBD1 (5 bases). V was cut by 1 base and J by 8 bases, with 14 bases left in between. The CDR3 has 14 amino acids. Germline CDR1 reads SGHAT; CDR2 reads FQNNGV. DNA for the CDR3: TGTGCCAGCAGCTTAGTCCTCCGGACAAGAGAAGCTTTCTTT. Amino acids: CASSLVLRTREAFF.

This clone has only a few counts. V and J are TRBV29-1 and TRBJ1-2; unclear D gene. Germline V gives CDR1 SQVTM, CDR2 ANQGSEA. CDR3 length: 11 amino acids. Between the trimmed V and J ends, which lost 6 bases and 1 base, there was a span of 6 bases. Here the CDR3 DNA reads TGCAGCGTGGAGATTAACTATGGCTACACCTTC. This translates into CSVEINYGYTF.

The rearrangement joins TRBV19 to TRBJ2-5; 13 bases map to TRBD2. Germline CDR1 reads LNHDA; CDR2 reads SQIVND (reference sequence). Germline trimming cut 5 bases from V and 5 bases from J; bases unmatched to any gene: 8. This CDR3 has 16 residues. CDR3 sequence reads: CASSGLAGARRETQYF. CDR3 sequence (DNA): TGTGCCAGTAGTGGACTAGCGGGGGCTCGTAGGGAGACCCAGTACTTC.

This clone showed up just a few times. The chain links TRBV6-5 to TRBJ2-2, with D perhaps TRBD2 (6 bases). The germline CDR1 and CDR2 sequences are MNHEY and SVGAGI. The CDR3 extends over 14 amino acids. The ends were cut back, 4 bases at V and 6 bases at J, with 12 bases in the middle. The CDR3 nucleotides read TGTGCCAGCAGTTCCTCGTGGAGGGCCGGGGAGCTGTTTTTT. Translating gives CASSSSWRAGELFF.

The genes are TRBV30 and TRBJ2-3; 12 nucleotides align to TRBD2. CDR1 is GTSNPN, CDR2 SVGIG, per germline (reference sequence). This CDR3 spans 16 amino acids. The J segment lost 1 base and the V segment lost 2 bases, leaving 4 bases of the junction unmatched. The CDR3 nucleotides are TGTGCCTGGAGTCCTCGACTAGCGGGAGGCACAGATACGCAGTATTTT. Translated: CAWSPRLAGGTDTQYF.

The chain employs TRBV4-1 and TRBJ1-2, with TRBD1 matching 9 bases. V lost 0 bases, J lost 0 bases, and 5 bases stayed unmatched. This CDR3 comprises 17 residues. The germline V gene encodes CDR1 MGHRA and CDR2 YSYEKL. In DNA form, the CDR3 reads TGCGCCAGCAGCCAAGATCCCGGGACAGGGTCTAACTATGGCTACACCTTC. This translates into CASSQDPGTGSNYGYTF.

This clone was counted only a few times. This chain uses TRBV9 with TRBJ2-1; 7 positions agree with TRBD2. The germline gives CDR1 SGDLS, CDR2 YYNGEE. There are 14 residues in the CDR3. V shed 0 bases and J 5 bases; nucleotides not matched to a gene: 2. The CDR3 spells CASSVAGGNNEQFF. The CDR3 DNA is TGTGCCAGCAGCGTAGCGGGGGGAAACAATGAGCAGTTCTTC.

This clone was seen only a few times. V is TRBV7-9 and J is TRBJ2-1; 11 positions match TRBD2. The CDR3 is made up of 17 amino acids. Germline V gives CDR1 SEHNR, CDR2 FQNEAQ (reference sequence). J gave up 9 bases and V 5 bases, and 15 bases lay outside the gene matches. The CDR3 is CASSRRSTSGRVGEQFF. In DNA form, the CDR3 reads TGTGCCAGCAGCCGTAGAAGCACTAGCGGGAGAGTCGGTGAGCAGTTCTTC. The variable domain in full, with the rest retrieved from reference TRBV7-9 and TRBJ2-1, is DTGVSQNPRHKITKRGQNVTFRCDPISEHNRLYWYRQTLGQGPEFLTYFQNEAQLEKSRLLSDRFSAERPKGSFSTLEIQRTEQGDSAMYLCASSRRSTSGRVGEQFFGPGTRLTVL.

The chain uses TRBV5-4 and TRBJ2-1; D is possibly TRBD2 (6 bases). Germline V gene sequence: CDR1 SGHNT, CDR2 YYREEE (reference sequence). Deletions cut 2 bases from V and 4 bases from J, with 13 bases between. This CDR3 is built from 15 residues. CDR3 amino acids: CASSFGTSPYNEQFF. CDR3 bases: TGTGCCAGCAGCTTTGGTACTAGCCCGTACAATGAGCAGTTCTTC.